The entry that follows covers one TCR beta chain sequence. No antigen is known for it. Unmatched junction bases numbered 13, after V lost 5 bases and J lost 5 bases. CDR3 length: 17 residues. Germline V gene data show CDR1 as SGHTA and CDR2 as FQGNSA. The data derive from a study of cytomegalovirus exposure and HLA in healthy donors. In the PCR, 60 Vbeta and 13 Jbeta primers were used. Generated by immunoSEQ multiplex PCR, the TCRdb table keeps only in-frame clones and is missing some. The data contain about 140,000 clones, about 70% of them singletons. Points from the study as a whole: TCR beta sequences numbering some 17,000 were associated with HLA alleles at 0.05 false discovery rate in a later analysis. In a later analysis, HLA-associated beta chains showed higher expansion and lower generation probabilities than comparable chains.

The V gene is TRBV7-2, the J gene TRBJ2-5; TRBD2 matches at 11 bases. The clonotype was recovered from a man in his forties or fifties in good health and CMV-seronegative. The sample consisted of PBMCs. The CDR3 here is CASSPLAGGQKGETQYF. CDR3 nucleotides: TGTGCCAGCAGCCCCTTAGCGGGGGGGCAAAAGGGGGAGACCCAGTACTTC. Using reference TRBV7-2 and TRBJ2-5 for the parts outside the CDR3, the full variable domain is GAGVSQSPSNKVTEKGKDVELRCDPISGHTALYWYRQSLGQGLEFLIYFQGNSAPDKSGLPSDRFSAERTGGSVSTLTIQRTQQEDSAVYLCASSPLAGGQKGETQYFGPGTRLLVL.